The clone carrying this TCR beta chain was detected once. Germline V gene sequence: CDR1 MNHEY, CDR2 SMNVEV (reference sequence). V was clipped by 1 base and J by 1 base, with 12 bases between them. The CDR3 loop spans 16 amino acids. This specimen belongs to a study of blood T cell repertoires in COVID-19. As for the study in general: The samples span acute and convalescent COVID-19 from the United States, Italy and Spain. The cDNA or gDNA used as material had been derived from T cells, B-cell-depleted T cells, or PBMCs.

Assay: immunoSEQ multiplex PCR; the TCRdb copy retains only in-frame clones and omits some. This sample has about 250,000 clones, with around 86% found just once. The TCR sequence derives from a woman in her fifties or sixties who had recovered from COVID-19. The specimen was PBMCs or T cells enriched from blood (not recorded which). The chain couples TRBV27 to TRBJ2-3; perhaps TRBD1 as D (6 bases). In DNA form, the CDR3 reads TGTGCCAGCAGTTTATACAGGGTAGTGGGCACAGATACGCAGTATTTT. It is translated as CASSLYRVVGTDTQYF.